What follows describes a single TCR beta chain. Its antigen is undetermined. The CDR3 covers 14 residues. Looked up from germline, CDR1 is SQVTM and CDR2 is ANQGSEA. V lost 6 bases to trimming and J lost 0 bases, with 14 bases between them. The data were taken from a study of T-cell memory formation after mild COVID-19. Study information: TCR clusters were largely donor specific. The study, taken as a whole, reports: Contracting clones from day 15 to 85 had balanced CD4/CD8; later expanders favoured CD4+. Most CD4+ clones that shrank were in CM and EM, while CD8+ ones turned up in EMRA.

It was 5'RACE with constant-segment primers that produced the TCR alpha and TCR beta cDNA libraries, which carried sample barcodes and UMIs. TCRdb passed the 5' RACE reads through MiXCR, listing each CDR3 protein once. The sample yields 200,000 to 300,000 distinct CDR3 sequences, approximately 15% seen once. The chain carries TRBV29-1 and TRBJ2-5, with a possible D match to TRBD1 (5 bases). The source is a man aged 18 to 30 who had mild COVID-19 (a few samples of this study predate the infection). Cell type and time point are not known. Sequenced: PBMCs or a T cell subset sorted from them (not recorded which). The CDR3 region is CSVQTKGYQETQYF. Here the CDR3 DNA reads TGCAGCGTGCAGACGAAGGGGTACCAAGAGACCCAGTACTTC.